A single sample is the source of the 17 T cell receptor beta chains below, sequenced in a study of blood T cell repertoires in COVID-19. Repertoires were generated with immunoSEQ multiplex PCR, while TCRdb's copy carries only in-frame clones and drops some. The sample lists 200,000 to 300,000 clones, roughly 89% occurring once. Input material: PBMCs or T cells enriched from blood (not recorded which). The receptors derive from a woman aged 25 to 39 who had recovered from COVID-19.

This clone was counted a single time. The gene calls are TRBV4-1 and TRBJ1-2; the match to TRBD1 covers 7 bases. V trimming: 4 bases; J trimming: 2 bases; junction bases outside the gene matches: 10. The CDR3 is 16 amino acids. Germline assignment: CDR1 MGHRA and CDR2 YSYEKL. The CDR3 loop reads CASSRTGTAVNYGYTF. CDR3 in DNA: TGCGCCAGCAGCCGTACCGGGACAGCGGTGAACTATGGCTACACCTTC.

Here the CDR3 DNA reads TGTGCCAGCAGCTTAGCTAGCGGGGGAAACACCGGGGAGCTGTTTTTT. Protein: CASSLASGGNTGELFF. This chain links TRBV7-2 with TRBJ2-2; 9 nucleotides agree with TRBD2. This CDR3 is 16 amino acids long. With 0 bases clipped from V and 2 bases from J, the junction kept 1 base outside the gene matches. CDR1 and CDR2 from the germline V gene are SGHTA and FQGNSA.

This clone was counted a single time. This chain links TRBV27 with TRBJ2-3; TRBD2 is a possible D gene (6 bases). Trimming left V 3 bases short and J 4 bases short, with 23 bases between. There are 18 residues in the CDR3. In germline, CDR1 is MNHEY, CDR2 SMNVEV (reference sequence). CDR3 region: CASSFSGGLLFGSDTQYF. The CDR3 DNA sequence: TGTGCCAGCAGTTTTTCCGGGGGTCTTCTCTTCGGCTCAGATACGCAGTATTTT.

This chain joins TRBV24-1 and TRBJ2-1, with D perhaps matching TRBD1 (6 bases). The CDR3 has 16 amino acids. Germline V gene lookup returns CDR1 KGHDR and CDR2 SFDVKD. Trimming took off 6 bases at V and 0 bases at J, with 14 bases between the two ends. CDR3 sequence: CATSKRGQSSYNEQFF. CDR3 sequence (DNA): TGTGCCACCAGTAAGCGTGGACAGAGCTCCTACAATGAGCAGTTCTTC.

The V and J genes are TRBV23-1 and TRBJ1-2; D gene ambiguous. TRBV23-1 is sorted into the ORF group, with uncertain function. Trimming cost V 0 bases and J 4 bases, with 12 bases left between them. The length of the CDR3 is 15 residues. This CDR3 reads CASSQSMGSSYGYTF. DNA for the CDR3: TGCGCCAGCAGTCAATCTATGGGCAGTTCCTATGGCTACACCTTC.

The V gene is TRBV28, the J gene TRBJ2-1; D perhaps matches TRBD1 (6 bases). The length of the CDR3 is 12 residues. V was cut by 6 bases and J by 9 bases, with 12 bases left in between. Germline-derived CDR1 and CDR2 are MDHEN and SYDVKM. CDR3 nucleotides: TGTGCCAGCAGCAGGGGTGTTGGTGAGCAGTTCTTC. Its protein is CASSRGVGEQFF.

The CDR3 nucleotides are TGTGCCAGCACTCCTTCGTGGGACAGGGAGACCCAGTACTTC. Translated, it gives CASTPSWDRETQYF. The genes are TRBV6-5 and TRBJ2-5, with TRBD1 identical over 8 bases. Germline V gene data show CDR1 as MNHEY and CDR2 as SVGAGI. This CDR3 has 14 amino acids. Germline trimming cut 7 bases from V and 5 bases from J; bases unmatched to any gene: 9.

J is TRBJ1-2 and V is TRBV12-5, with TRBD1 identical over 7 bases. Germline CDR1 is LGHNT and CDR2 is FRNRAP. The V segment lost 0 bases and the J segment 1 base; nucleotides outside the gene matches: 5. The CDR3 has 16 amino acids. Here the CDR3 reads CASGLVRGQDNYGYTF. DNA for the CDR3: TGTGCTAGTGGTTTGGTCAGAGGACAGGATAACTATGGCTACACCTTC.

The chain has TRBV27 and TRBJ1-2; possible D gene TRBD1, 5 bases. The germline V gene encodes CDR1 MNHEY and CDR2 SMNVEV (reference sequence). The CDR3 loop spans 16 amino acids. V lost 5 bases to trimming and J lost 2 bases, with 18 bases between them. CDR3 coding DNA: TGTGCCAGCAGTGCCCGCGGAGGGGCACCAAACTATGGCTACACCTTC. Amino acids: CASSARGGAPNYGYTF.

The CDR3 loop is CAIRGQDNEKLFF. The CDR3 coding sequence is TGTGCCATCAGGGGACAGGATAATGAAAAACTGTTTTTT. The chain joins TRBV10-3 to TRBJ1-4; TRBD1 agrees at 8 bases. The CDR3 is 13 residues long. CDR1 and CDR2 from the germline V gene are ENHRY and SYGVKD. After removal of 6 bases from V and 4 bases from J, the junction contained 1 base not matched to a gene.

The genes are TRBV28 and TRBJ1-2, with unresolved D. Germline CDR1 MDHEN, CDR2 SYDVKM. Deletions cut 3 bases from V and 4 bases from J, with 21 bases between. CDR3 length equals 17 residues. CDR3 nucleotides: TGTGCCAGCAGTTTGGGGATCGAGACGGGGATTGGCTATGGCTACACCTTC. Protein product: CASSLGIETGIGYGYTF.

This chain joins TRBV7-8 and TRBJ1-2, with no clear D. V gave up 4 bases and J gave up 8 bases, with 26 bases separating them. Germline CDR1 reads SGHVS; CDR2 reads FQNEAQ. This CDR3 has 17 residues. The CDR3 nucleotides read TGTGCCAGCAGCTCTCGGGATACCCCCTCTACTACTATAGGCTACACCTTC. Protein: CASSSRDTPSTTIGYTF.

V and J are TRBV28 and TRBJ1-5; perhaps TRBD1 as D (6 bases). V was clipped by 6 bases and J by 5 bases, with 14 bases between them. There are 14 residues in the CDR3. Germline CDR1 and CDR2: MDHEN and SYDVKM. CDR3 in amino acids: CASSPHRDHQPQHF. The CDR3 DNA sequence: TGTGCCAGCAGCCCTCACAGGGATCATCAGCCCCAGCATTTT.

The rearrangement uses TRBV5-4 and TRBJ2-5; maybe TRBD2 (6 bases). CDR1 SGHNT and CDR2 YYREEE come from the germline V gene (reference sequence). The V end lost 3 bases, the J end lost 0 bases, and 12 bases lay between the germline ends. The CDR3 spans 15 residues. The DNA for the CDR3 is TGTGCCAGCAGCTCGGAGGGTGGATACCAAGAGACCCAGTACTTC. It encodes CASSSEGGYQETQYF.

This chain connects TRBV5-1 to TRBJ1-3; D remains unclear. The CDR3 spans 15 residues. V lost 2 bases, J lost 1 base, and 10 bases lay in between. Germline loops: CDR1 SGHRS, CDR2 YFSETQ. The CDR3 region is CASSFGSTSGNTIYF. For the CDR3, the DNA is TGCGCCAGCAGCTTCGGGTCTACTTCTGGAAACACCATATATTTT.

The V gene is TRBV29-1, the J gene TRBJ2-3, with TRBD2 as a possible D gene (5 bases). The CDR3 sequence is 14 residues long. V was cut by 7 bases and J by 2 bases, with 16 bases left in between. Germline V gene data show CDR1 as SQVTM and CDR2 as ANQGSEA. Written as DNA, the CDR3 is TGCAGCGCCTCGGCCAGCGGCGACACAGATACGCAGTATTTT. The encoded protein is CSASASGDTDTQYF.

V gene TRBV6-5 combines with J gene TRBJ2-2; TRBD2 matches 8 bases. Germline V gene lookup returns CDR1 MNHEY and CDR2 SVGAGI. Trimming removed 9 bases from V and 4 bases from J; junction bases left unmatched: 10. This CDR3 region has 15 residues. The CDR3 reads CASQPGTSRTGELFF. In nucleotides, the CDR3 is TGTGCCAGTCAACCTGGGACTAGTCGCACCGGGGAGCTGTTTTTT.